The TCR beta chain under discussion was sequenced for a study of neurological immune-mediated disorders (dated by TCRdb to between 2018 and 2020). At the level of the whole study: Among the 35 or so multiple sclerosis patients, relapsing-remitting MS was present in around 31 and secondary progressive MS was present in 3. Peripheral blood TCR-beta repertoires from HTLV-I-associated myelopathy (HAM/TSP) patients, multiple sclerosis patients and healthy controls were compared by UMI-based sequencing. The 100 to 110 TCR-beta libraries covered PBMC samples along with longitudinal samples, technical triplicates, and paired sorted CD4+ and CD8+ T-cell subsets. The cohort comprised 60 to 75 subjects: around 15 HAM/TSP patients, around 34 multiple sclerosis patients and some 20 healthy controls.

For unsorted PBMC libraries, 2 million PBMCs were used after storage in RNAlater at -80 degrees C until RNA extraction. Multiple sclerosis patients were enrolled in a US clinical protocol evaluating disease progression by magnetic resonance imaging. Peripheral blood was subjected to Ficoll-Hypaque density gradient centrifugation to isolate PBMCs, which were then cryopreserved in liquid nitrogen. This clonotype came up many times. Its antigen is currently not known. Per-base quality was not reported, and no clone a single base away is much larger than it. Beyond this particular receptor, the publication reports: Repertoires from 18 of 34 MS patients were grouped by phylogenetic analysis into a cluster of related CDR3 sequences, suggesting a possible repertoire-level signature. No identical CDR3 amino acid sequences were shared among expanded clones across subjects, suggesting private TCR-beta repertoires in all groups. No clinical or MRI features were associated with the MS cluster, and the authors said that larger cohorts are needed. The highest TCR clonal expansion was observed in HAM/TSP patients, whereas the lowest was observed in MS patients, even when compared with healthy controls.

cDNA was synthesized by template-switch 5'RACE using a primer with a 10-nucleotide random unique molecular identifier that tagged each TCR transcript. Each sequencing run produced over 160 million TCR-beta sequences covering 15-18 subjects. The RNeasy kit was used to extract total RNA. The KAPA Real-time Library Amplification kit was used to amplify TCR-beta VDJ regions with primers for the TCR constant region and the 5'RACE anchor. A first PCR added sample indexes and Illumina adaptors, after which a second PCR increased the library yield. The roughly 650 bp TCR product was size-selected on a 2% E-gel SizeSelection system after Ampure bead purification. Before pooling, library quality was assessed on a Bioanalyzer, concentration was determined with Qubit, and library quantification was performed with the Kapa Library Quantification kit. Paired-end 2 x 150 bp sequencing of the libraries was performed on an Illumina HiSeq 2500. To increase sequence diversity, about 25-31% phiX was spiked into each library pool. As for the authors' bioinformatics: Quality-filtered reads were processed with the UMI-based MiGEC pipeline, and over 75% of raw TCR sequences were removed by the MiGEC pipeline during error correction. IMGT germline references were used for aligning VDJ genes, and each clonotype was defined as a unique CDR3 amino acid sequence together with its V-J genes. Clonal expansion, Shannon diversity and CDR3 relatedness (CalcPairwiseDistances, ClusterSamples) were evaluated with VDJtools, and phylogenetic trees were built with CLCbio workbench. Expanded clones were defined as having at least 8 unique UMIs, based on coefficient-of-variation modelling across technical triplicates. The raw public reads went through TCRdb reprocessing: fastp at Q25, MiXCR clone calling, in-frame beta chains kept. Rows are combined by CDR3 protein, so each entry shows the most common genes and DNA. These V and J calls derive from TCRdb rather than the authors' analysis. The sample table records about 59,000 distinct CDR3 sequences; roughly 3.5% of these occur just once. Of the sample, 3.1% falls within the top ten clones.

From its cysteine to its phenylalanine, the CDR3 spans 14 amino acids. Here the CDR3 DNA is all that survives: 42 bases in frame from base 1. For this chain, trimming is 3 bases at the V end and 8 bases at the J end, and the number of junction bases without a gene match is 7. Via the germline V gene (reference sequence), CDR1 is DFQATT and CDR2 SNEGSKA. The chain couples TRBV20-1 to TRBJ2-1, with TRBD2 matching 10 junction bases. Sequencing was performed on PBMCs. This clonotype was sampled from a woman between 25 and 40 years old with multiple sclerosis. The DNA reads as follows: TGCAGTGCTAGGAGCGGGGGGGTTCCCCATGAGCAGTTCTTC. Its protein is CSARSGGVPHEQFF.